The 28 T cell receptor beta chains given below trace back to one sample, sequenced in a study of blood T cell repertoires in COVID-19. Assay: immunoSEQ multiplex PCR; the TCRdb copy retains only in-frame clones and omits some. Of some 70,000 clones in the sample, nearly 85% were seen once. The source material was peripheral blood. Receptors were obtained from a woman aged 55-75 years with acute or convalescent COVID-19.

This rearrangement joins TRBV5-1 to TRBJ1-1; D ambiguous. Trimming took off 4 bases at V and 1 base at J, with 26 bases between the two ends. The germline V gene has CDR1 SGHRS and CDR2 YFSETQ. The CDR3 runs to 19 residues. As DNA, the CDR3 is TGCGCCAGCAGCCCCCAACCATTAAGTGCAGGACTACCGAACACTGAAGCTTTCTTT. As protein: CASSPQPLSAGLPNTEAFF. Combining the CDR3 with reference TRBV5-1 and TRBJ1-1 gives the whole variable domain KAGVTQTPRYLIKTRGQQVTLSCSPISGHRSVSWYQQTPGQGLQFLFEYFSETQRNKGNFPGRFSGRQFSNSRSEMNVSTLELGDSALYLCASSPQPLSAGLPNTEAFFGQGTRLTVV.

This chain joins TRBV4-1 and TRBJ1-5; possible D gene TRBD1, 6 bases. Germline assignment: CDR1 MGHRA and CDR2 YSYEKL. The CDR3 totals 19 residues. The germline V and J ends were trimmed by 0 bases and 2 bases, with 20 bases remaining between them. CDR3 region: CASSQDPQGSGGGNQPQHF. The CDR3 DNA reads TGCGCCAGCAGCCAAGACCCACAGGGTTCCGGCGGAGGCAATCAGCCCCAGCATTTT.

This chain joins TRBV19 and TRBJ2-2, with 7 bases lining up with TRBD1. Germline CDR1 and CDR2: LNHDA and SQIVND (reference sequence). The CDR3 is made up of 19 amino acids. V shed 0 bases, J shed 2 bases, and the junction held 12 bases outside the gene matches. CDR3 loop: CASSIEKMVAGGNTGELFF. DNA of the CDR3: TGTGCCAGTAGTATAGAGAAAATGGTGGCAGGGGGAAACACCGGGGAGCTGTTTTTT.

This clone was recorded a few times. The CDR3: CASSQDEVGGAFF. The DNA for the CDR3 is TGTGCCAGCAGCCAAGATGAGGTTGGTGGAGCTTTCTTT. The V call is TRBV14, the J call TRBJ1-1; the D is unclear. CDR3 length: 13 residues. Trimming cost V 0 bases and J 10 bases, with 12 bases left between them. Germline V CDR1 and CDR2: SGHDN, FVKESK.

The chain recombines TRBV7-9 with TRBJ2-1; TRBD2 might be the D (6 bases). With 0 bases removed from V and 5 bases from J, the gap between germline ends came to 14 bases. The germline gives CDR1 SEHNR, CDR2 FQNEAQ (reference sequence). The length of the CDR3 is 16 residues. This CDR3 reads CASSLARDWSNNEQFF. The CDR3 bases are TGTGCCAGCAGCTTAGCCAGGGACTGGTCCAACAATGAGCAGTTCTTC.

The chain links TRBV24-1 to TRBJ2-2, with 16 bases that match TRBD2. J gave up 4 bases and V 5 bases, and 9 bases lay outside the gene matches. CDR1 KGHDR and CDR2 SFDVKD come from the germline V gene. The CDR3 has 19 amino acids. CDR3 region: CATSAATGTSGRVTGELFF. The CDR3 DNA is TGTGCCACCAGTGCCGCGACCGGGACTAGCGGGAGGGTCACCGGGGAGCTGTTTTTT.

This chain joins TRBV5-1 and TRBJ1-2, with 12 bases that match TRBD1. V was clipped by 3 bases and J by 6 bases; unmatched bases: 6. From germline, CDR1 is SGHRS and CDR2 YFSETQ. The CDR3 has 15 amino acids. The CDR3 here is CASSSGTGGKHGYTF. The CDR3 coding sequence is TGCGCCAGCAGCTCCGGGACAGGGGGCAAACATGGCTACACCTTC.

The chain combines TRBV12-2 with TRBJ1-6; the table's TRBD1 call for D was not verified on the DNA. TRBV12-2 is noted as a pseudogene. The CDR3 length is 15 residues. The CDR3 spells CASRGRDRLNSPLHF. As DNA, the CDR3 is TGTGCAAGTCGTGGACGGGACAGGCTTAATTCACCCCTCCACTTT.

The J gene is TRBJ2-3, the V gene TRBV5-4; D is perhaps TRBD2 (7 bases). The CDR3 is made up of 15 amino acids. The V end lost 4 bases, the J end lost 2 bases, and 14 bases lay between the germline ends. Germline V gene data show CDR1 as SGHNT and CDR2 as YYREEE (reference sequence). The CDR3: CASSPQGGATDTQYF. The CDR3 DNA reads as TGTGCCAGCAGCCCCCAAGGGGGGGCCACAGATACGCAGTATTTT.

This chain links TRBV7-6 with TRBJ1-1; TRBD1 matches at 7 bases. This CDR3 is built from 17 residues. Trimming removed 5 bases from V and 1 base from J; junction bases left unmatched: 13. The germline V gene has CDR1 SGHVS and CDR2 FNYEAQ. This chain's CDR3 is CASSPSTGNRGNTEAFF. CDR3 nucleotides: TGTGCCAGCAGCCCATCGACAGGGAACAGGGGGAACACTGAAGCTTTCTTT.

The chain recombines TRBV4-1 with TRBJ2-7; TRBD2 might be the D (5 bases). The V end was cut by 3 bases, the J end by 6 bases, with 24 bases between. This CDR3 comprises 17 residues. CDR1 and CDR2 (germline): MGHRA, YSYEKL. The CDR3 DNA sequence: TGCGCCAGCAGCCAGAGTTTGGGGAGCGGTCTGTATCGCGAGCAGTACTTC. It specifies CASSQSLGSGLYREQYF.

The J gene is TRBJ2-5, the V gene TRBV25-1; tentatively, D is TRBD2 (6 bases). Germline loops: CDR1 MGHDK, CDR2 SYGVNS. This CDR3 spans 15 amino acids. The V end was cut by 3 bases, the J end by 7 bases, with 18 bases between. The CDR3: CASSDYGSVGGTQYF. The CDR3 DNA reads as TGTGCCAGCAGTGATTACGGGAGTGTTGGTGGGACCCAGTACTTC. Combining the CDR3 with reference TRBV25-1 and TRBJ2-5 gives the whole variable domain EADIYQTPRYLVIGTGKKITLECSQTMGHDKMYWYQQDPGMELHLIHYSYGVNSTEKGDLSSESTVSRIRTEHFPLTLESARPSHTSQYLCASSDYGSVGGTQYFGPGTRLLVL.

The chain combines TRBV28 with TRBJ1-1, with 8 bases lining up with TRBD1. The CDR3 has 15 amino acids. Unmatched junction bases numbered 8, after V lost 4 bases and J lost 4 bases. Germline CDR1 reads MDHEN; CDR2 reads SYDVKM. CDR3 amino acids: CASSSGGQEGTEAFF. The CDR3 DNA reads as TGTGCCAGCAGTTCGGGGGGACAGGAGGGCACTGAAGCTTTCTTT.

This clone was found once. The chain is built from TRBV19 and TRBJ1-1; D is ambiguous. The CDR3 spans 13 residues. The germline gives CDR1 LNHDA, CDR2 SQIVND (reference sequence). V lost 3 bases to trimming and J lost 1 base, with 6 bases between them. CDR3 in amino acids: CASSMTGNTEAFF. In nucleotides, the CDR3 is TGTGCCAGTAGTATGACGGGGAACACTGAAGCTTTCTTT.

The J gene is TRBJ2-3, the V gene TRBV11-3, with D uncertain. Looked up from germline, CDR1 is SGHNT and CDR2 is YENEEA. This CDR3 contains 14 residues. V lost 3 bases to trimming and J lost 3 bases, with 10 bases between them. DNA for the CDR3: TGTGCCAGCAGCTTGAACTTCGAAACAGATACGCAGTATTTT. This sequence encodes CASSLNFETDTQYF.

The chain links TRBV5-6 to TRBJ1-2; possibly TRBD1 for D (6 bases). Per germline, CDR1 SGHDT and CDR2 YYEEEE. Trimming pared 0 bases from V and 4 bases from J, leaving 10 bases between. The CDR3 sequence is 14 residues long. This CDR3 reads CASSLATGSYGYTF. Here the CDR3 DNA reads TGTGCCAGCAGCTTGGCGACAGGATCCTATGGCTACACCTTC.

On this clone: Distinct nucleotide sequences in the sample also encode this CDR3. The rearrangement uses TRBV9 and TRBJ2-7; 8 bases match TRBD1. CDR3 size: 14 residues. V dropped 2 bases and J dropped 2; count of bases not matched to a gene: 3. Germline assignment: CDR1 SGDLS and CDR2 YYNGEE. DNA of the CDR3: TGTGCCAGCAGCGTCGGACAGGGTACCTACGAGCAGTACTTC. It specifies CASSVGQGTYEQYF.

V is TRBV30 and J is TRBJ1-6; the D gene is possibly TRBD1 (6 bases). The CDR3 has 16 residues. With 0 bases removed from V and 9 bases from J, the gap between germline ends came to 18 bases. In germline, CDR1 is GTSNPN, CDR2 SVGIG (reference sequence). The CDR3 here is CAWSVLEGVIGSPLHF. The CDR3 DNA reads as TGTGCCTGGAGTGTACTCGAGGGGGTGATTGGTTCACCCCTCCACTTT.

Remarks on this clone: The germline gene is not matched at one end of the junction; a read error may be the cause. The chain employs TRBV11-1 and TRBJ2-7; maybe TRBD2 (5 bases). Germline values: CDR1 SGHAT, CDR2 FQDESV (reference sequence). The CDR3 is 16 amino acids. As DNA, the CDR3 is TGTGCCAGCAGCGTAGCCCCCACTAGGTCCACCTACGAGCAGTACTTC. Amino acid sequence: CASSVAPTRSTYEQYF.

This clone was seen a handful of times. In DNA form, the CDR3 reads TGTGCCAGCAGCCCCGTCTCGCCGTACTCGTGGCGGGGAATGTACGAGCAGTACTTC. This codes for CASSPVSPYSWRGMYEQYF. The genes are TRBV28 and TRBJ2-7; D is perhaps TRBD2 (6 bases). Germline V CDR1 and CDR2: MDHEN, SYDVKM. Trimming removed 6 bases at V and 4 bases at J, with 31 bases between. CDR3 length: 19 residues.

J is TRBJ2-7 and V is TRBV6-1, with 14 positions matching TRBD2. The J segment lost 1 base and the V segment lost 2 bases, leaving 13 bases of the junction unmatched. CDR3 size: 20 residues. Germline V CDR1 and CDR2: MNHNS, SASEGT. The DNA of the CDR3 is TGTGCCAGCAGTGAAAGGGCGGGCTTGGGGACTAGCGGGAGTTCCTACGAGCAGTACTTC. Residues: CASSERAGLGTSGSSYEQYF.

CDR3 residues: CASSQVRLVTYNEQFF. In DNA form, the CDR3 reads TGCGCCAGCAGCCAAGTGAGACTAGTAACTTACAATGAGCAGTTCTTC. V and J are TRBV4-1 and TRBJ2-1; tentative D call: TRBD2 (6 bases). CDR3 size: 16 residues. Germline CDR1 and CDR2: MGHRA and YSYEKL. Trimming shortened V by 1 base and J by 4 bases, and 14 bases separated the two germline ends.

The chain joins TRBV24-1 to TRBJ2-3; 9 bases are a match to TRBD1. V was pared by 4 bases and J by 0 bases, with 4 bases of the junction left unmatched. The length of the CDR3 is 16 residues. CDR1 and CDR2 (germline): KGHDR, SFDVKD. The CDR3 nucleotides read TGTGCCACCAGTGAAAGGGACAGGGAGAGCACAGATACGCAGTATTTT. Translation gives CATSERDRESTDTQYF.

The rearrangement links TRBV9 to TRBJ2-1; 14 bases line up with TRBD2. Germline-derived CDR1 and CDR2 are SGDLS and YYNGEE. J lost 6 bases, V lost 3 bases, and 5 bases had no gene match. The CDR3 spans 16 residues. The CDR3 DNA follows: TGTGCCAGCAGCGCAGGGACTAGCGGGGGTATCAATGAGCAGTTCTTC. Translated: CASSAGTSGGINEQFF.

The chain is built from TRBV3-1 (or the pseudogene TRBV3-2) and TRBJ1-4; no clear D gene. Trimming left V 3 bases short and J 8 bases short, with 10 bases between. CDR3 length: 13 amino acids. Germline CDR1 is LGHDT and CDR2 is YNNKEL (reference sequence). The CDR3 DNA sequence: TGTGCCAGCAGCCAGAGGGCGGTCGAAAAACTGTTTTTT. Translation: CASSQRAVEKLFF.

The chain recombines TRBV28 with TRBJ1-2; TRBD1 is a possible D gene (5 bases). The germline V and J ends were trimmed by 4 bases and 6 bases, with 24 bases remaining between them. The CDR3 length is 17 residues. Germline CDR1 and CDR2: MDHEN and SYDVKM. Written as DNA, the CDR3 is TGTGCCAGCAGTTCCTCCGGGGGGGGGAGGAGGTCCAATGGCTACACCTTC. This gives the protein CASSSSGGGRRSNGYTF.

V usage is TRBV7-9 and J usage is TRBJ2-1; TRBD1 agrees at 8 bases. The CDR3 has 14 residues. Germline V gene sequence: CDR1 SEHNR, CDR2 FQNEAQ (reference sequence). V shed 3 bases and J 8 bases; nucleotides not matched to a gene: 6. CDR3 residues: CASSFPRGHDEQFF. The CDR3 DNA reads TGTGCCAGCAGCTTCCCCAGGGGGCACGATGAGCAGTTCTTC.

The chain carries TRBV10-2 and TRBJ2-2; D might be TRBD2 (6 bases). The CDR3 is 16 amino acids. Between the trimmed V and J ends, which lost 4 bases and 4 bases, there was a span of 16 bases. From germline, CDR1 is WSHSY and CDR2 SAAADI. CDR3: CASSGGLRDLTGELFF. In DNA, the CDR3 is TGCGCCAGCAGTGGGGGATTGCGGGACCTCACCGGGGAGCTGTTTTTT.